The T cell receptor beta chain described here comes from a study of Graves' ophthalmopathy and Graves' hyperthyroidism. RNA served as the template for amplifying TCR beta CDR3 regions. Second-round multiplex PCR followed a first-round RT-PCR using HTBI primers. TCRdb reanalysed the multiplex PCR reads using MiXCR and keeps one entry per CDR3 protein. The table includes more than 1,000,000 distinct CDR3 sequences, about two fifths detected once. The CDR3 loop spans 14 amino acids. Germline V lookup: CDR1 KGHDR, CDR2 SFDVKD. This clonotype was seen once. An end of the junction does not agree with germline; a read error may underlie this.

Sequenced material: peripheral blood or thyroid tissue (not recorded which). The sequence was obtained from an adult man with Graves' hyperthyroidism. This chain links TRBV24-1 with TRBJ1-5; the D is unclear. CDR3 bases: TGTGCCACCAGTGCCGTGCACAGCAAGCAGCCCCAGCATTTT. This translates into CATSAVHSKQPQHF.